This paragraph covers one T cell receptor beta chain sequence. Its antigen is unidentified. This record belongs to a study of OX40 agonist ivuxolimab in advanced cancers. Study-wide context: Under the entry rules, prior anti-PD-1, anti-PD-L1 or anti-CTLA-4 therapy was allowed, and about 40% had some.

The V gene lost 4 bases and the J gene lost 3 bases, with 17 bases spanning the gap. This CDR3 is built from 16 residues. The germline CDR1 and CDR2 sequences are SGDLS and YYNGEE. Findings of the study overall: Normalized expansion of T-cell clones was also low for some nonresponders.

Some clones are missing from TCRdb's copy, which holds only in-frame ones; the method was immunoSEQ multiplex PCR. Here the sample spans about 64,000 clones, 70% to 90% being singletons. V is TRBV9 and J is TRBJ2-1; D might be TRBD2 (6 bases). The sequence came from an adult with an advanced solid tumor such as melanoma, head and neck, liver or kidney cancer. The sample here was CD4+ or CD8+ T cells sorted from blood, taken in a trial of the OX40 agonist ivuxolimab. The CDR3 sequence is CASSLGNSGIYNEQFF. The CDR3 DNA sequence: TGTGCCAGCAGCCTTGGTAATAGCGGTATCTACAATGAGCAGTTCTTC.